This T cell receptor beta chain was obtained from a study of T-cell memory formation after mild COVID-19 (dated by TCRdb to the early 2020s). Study-wide context: TCR sequence clusters from the two donors were found to be largely donor specific. The cohort comprised two young, previously healthy adult volunteers, one female and one male. In two donors, T-cell clones that expanded and contracted after mild COVID-19 were followed by sequencing TCRalpha and TCRbeta repertoires longitudinally.

Here is what the overall study found, with its caveats: SARS-CoV-2 specificity was not confirmed for the second-wave clones peaking on day 37. Only a couple of mild cases were covered in the study, and larger cohorts including severe cases with pre-infection samples were considered necessary. Clones contracting from day 15 to 85 had balanced CD4/CD8 phenotypes, while a second wave expanding from day 15 to 37 was biased towards CD4+. Contracting CD4+ clones were located mainly in the CM and EM memory subsets, whereas CD8+ clones were found to be enriched in EMRA. Some responding clones were detected in pre-infection memory, suggesting pre-existing cross-reactive memory T cells joined the SARS-CoV-2 response.

The listed sequencing device is Illumina NovaSeq 6000. TCRalpha and TCRbeta cDNA libraries were built by 5'RACE with constant-segment primers, adding sample barcodes and unique molecular identifiers. RNA was extracted from every sample with Trizol reagent. The libraries were amplified in two PCR steps, and the second step added a second sample barcode and Illumina TruSeq adapters. The libraries were sequenced on an Illumina NovaSeq using 2 x 150 bp paired-end reads. Turning to the authors' computational methods: Demultiplexing of reads and collapsing into UMI-guided consensus sequences were performed with migec v1.2.7. Using mixcr v2.1.11, UMI consensuses were aligned to TRA and TRB V and J templates and then assembled into clonotypes. Clonotypes were classified as expanded or contracted when called significant by both edgeR and NoisET, with noise models trained on biological replicates. For edgeR calls, a false discovery rate-adjusted p below 0.01 and a log2 fold-change threshold of 1 were applied. As an exploratory analysis of dynamics, max-normalized trajectories of the 1000 most abundant clonotypes were examined by PCA with hierarchical clustering. Each responding clone was given a CD4 or CD8 phenotype based on the CD4+ and CD8+ repertoires, which had been sequenced separately. The raw public data were reprocessed by TCRdb itself: fastp quality trimming at Q25, MiXCR clonotype calling, in-frame beta chains only. Identical CDR3 proteins give one entry, which carries the most common genes and DNA. Here the V and J calls rest on TCRdb's processing, not on the authors' analysis. The table for this sample lists around 200,000 distinct CDR3 sequences; over 20% of them were counted only once. Clones ranked in the top ten supply 23% of the sample.

On this clonotype itself: Its binding antigen is unknown. Base qualities are missing; no much larger clone stands one base away.

Ficoll-Paque density gradient centrifugation was used to isolate PBMCs. The specimen was PBMCs or a T cell subset sorted from them (not recorded which). This clonotype was obtained from an adult woman who had mild COVID-19 (a few samples of this study predate the infection). The sample titles of this study are shuffled in the database, so cell type and time point are left out; the donor was told from shared clones.

The nucleotides read TGTGCCAGCAGTGACATACTAGCGGTAGGGCCTAAAGAGCAGTACTTC. Its protein is CASSDILAVGPKEQYF. Here the chain combines TRBV6-4 and TRBJ2-7; 8 bases in the middle match TRBD2. CDR1 and CDR2 are drawn from the germline V gene: MRHNA, SNTAGT. From its cysteine to its phenylalanine, the CDR3 spans 16 amino acids. Only CDR3 DNA is held: 48 bases, read in frame from base 1. V lost 2 bases and J lost 7 bases, and the count of bases not matched to a germline gene is 13.